This TCR beta chain was profiled in a study of OX40 agonist ivuxolimab in advanced cancers. Study details: Previous treatment with anti-PD-1, anti-PD-L1 or anti-CTLA-4 therapy was allowed; about 40% had received some. Notes on the study in general: In the 0.1-3.0 mg/kg groups, partial responders showed among the lowest expansion. Mean expanded clone counts were higher in CD8+ than CD4+ T cells.

TCRdb's table, derived via immunoSEQ multiplex PCR, lists solely in-frame clones and lacks some. The profile shows some 60,000 clones, around 90% of them singletons. The germline gives CDR1 SGHVS, CDR2 FNYEAQ. V lost 0 bases, J lost 10 bases, and 7 bases lay in between. The CDR3 is 12 residues long. Details on this clone: Its antigen is unidentified.

The starting material was CD4+ or CD8+ T cells sorted from blood, obtained in a trial of the OX40 agonist ivuxolimab. The TCR comes from an adult with an advanced solid tumor such as melanoma, head and neck, liver or kidney cancer. The chain uses TRBV7-6 and TRBJ2-1; D is unresolved. The CDR3 region is CASSLAGSEQFF. The DNA for the CDR3 is TGTGCCAGCAGCTTAGCGGGTAGCGAGCAGTTCTTC.